This T cell receptor beta chain appears in the sequencing data of a study of blood T cells in healthy people across ages. General observations from the study: Both higher diversity and more naive CD4+ cells marked long-lived donors when set against aged donors. PBMC samples, being unsorted, prevented any conclusive comparison of naive and antigen-experienced cells.

Germline V gene data show CDR1 as GTSNPN and CDR2 as SVGIG (reference sequence). The CDR3 sequence is 15 residues long. Trimming removed 2 bases at V and 8 bases at J, with 18 bases between. Turning to this clonotype: The antigen remains undetermined.

Through a sample-barcoded 5' primer and a J-beta primer mix, a second PCR was run for about 7 to 12 cycles. TCRdb re-derived calls from the 5' RACE reads in MiXCR, one entry per CDR3 protein. The profile covers about 800,000 distinct CDR3 sequences, with about half appearing a single time and roughly 18% taken by the ten largest. This receptor was identified in a man aged 80 or over in good health. Sequenced sample: blood. The rearrangement links TRBV30 to TRBJ1-4, with D hard to call. In DNA, the CDR3 is TGTGCCTGGAGTACCCGGACTCGACGAGGGGAAAAACTGTTTTTT. Its translation is CAWSTRTRRGEKLFF.